This T cell receptor (beta chain) was captured in a study of Ad26.COV2.S vaccination and SARS-CoV-2 variants. V lost 7 bases to trimming and J lost 0 bases, with 13 bases between them. Looked up from germline, CDR1 is SGHRS and CDR2 is YFSETQ. The CDR3 length is 14 residues. Repertoires were generated with immunoSEQ multiplex PCR, while TCRdb's copy carries only in-frame clones and drops some. The data show 250,000 to 300,000 clones, about 89% seen once. Details on this clone: Antigen unknown.

Treatment of the sample: approximately 18 received Ad26.COV2.S at low or high dose, single or two shots; a few received placebo; per-sample allocation not given. On day 63 after the first injection, vaccine and placebo recipients gave samples. Ad26.COV2.S expressed prefusion-stabilized spike from the original Wuhan strain. Findings and caveats of the study: After vaccination, reports described spike-specific CD8+ and CD4+ T cell responses as showing substantial breadth. The study found similar non-spike TCR breadth in vaccine and placebo recipients. Possibly, TCR breadth and depth analyses underestimated total T cell responses.

Sequencing used peripheral blood, obtained in a trial of Ad26.COV2.S vaccine versus placebo. This receptor was obtained from a person aged 18-60 years who received the Ad26.COV2.S COVID-19 vaccine or a placebo. The chain carries TRBV5-1 and TRBJ1-2; weak D call: TRBD1 (6 bases). CDR3 sequence reads: CASATGYTNYGYTF. The CDR3 DNA is TGCGCCAGCGCCACAGGGTATACTAACTATGGCTACACCTTC.